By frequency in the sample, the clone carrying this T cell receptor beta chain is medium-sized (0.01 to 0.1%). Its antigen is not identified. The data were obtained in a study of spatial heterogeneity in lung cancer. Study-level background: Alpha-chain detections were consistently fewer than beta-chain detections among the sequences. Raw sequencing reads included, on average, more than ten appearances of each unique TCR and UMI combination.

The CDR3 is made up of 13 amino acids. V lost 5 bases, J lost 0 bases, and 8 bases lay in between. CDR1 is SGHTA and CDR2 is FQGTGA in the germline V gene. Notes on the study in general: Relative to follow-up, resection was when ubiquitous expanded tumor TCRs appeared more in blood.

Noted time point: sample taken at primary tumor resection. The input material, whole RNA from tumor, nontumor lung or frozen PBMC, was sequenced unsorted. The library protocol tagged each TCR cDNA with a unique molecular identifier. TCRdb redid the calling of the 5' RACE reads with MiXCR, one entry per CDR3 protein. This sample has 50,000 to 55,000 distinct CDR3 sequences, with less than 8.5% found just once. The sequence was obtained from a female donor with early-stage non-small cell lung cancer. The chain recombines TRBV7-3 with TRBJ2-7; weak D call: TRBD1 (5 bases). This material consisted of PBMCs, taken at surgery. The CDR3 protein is CASSPDNSYEQYF. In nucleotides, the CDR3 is TGTGCCAGCAGCCCGGACAACTCCTACGAGCAGTACTTC. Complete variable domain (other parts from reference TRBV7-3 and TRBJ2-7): GAGVSQTPSNKVTEKGKYVELRCDPISGHTALYWYRQSLGQGPEFLIYFQGTGAADDSGLPNDRFFAVRPEGSVSTLKIQRTERGDSAVYLCASSPDNSYEQYFGPGTRLTVT.